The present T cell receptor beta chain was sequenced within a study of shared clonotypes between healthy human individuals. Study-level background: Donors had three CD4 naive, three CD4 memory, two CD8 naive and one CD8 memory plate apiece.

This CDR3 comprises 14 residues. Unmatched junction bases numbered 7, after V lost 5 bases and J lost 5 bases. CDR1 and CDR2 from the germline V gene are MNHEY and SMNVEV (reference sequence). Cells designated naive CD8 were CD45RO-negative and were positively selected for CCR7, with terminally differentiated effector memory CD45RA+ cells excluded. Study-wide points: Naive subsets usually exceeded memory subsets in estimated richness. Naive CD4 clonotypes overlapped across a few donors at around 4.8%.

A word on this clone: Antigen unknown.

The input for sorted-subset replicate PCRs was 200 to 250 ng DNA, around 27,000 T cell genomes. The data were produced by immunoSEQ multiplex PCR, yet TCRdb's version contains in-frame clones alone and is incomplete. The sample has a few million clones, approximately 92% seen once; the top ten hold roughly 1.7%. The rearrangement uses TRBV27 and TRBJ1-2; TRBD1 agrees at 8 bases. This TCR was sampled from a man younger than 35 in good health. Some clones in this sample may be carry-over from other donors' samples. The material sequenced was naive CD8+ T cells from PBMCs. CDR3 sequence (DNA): TGTGCCAGCAGTCCGCCCGGGACAGGTTATGGCTACACCTTC. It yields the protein CASSPPGTGYGYTF.